This T cell receptor beta chain was captured by sequencing in a study of beta chain features in type 1 diabetes. Overall study: Analysis included 107,917,701 sorted cells drawn from all samples.

Study-wide points: Shortening that was moderate but significant affected the TCRB CDR3s of Type 1 diabetes patients in all four CD4+ subsets.

The investigators reverse transcribed all of the isolated RNA, so they sequenced expressed TCRB transcripts. Sequencing was performed with immunoSEQ multiplex PCR; in TCRdb, only in-frame clones are kept and a portion is missing. The sample records 300,000 to 450,000 clones, 8.5% to 10% being singletons. This clone was counted a few times. Its cognate antigen is unknown. Germline V CDR1 and CDR2: MDHEN, SYDVKM. Trimming took 4 bases from V and 10 from J; bases not matched to a gene: 13. The CDR3 extends over 17 amino acids. Central memory, naive, regulatory and stem cell-like memory CD4+ cells were sorted by CD45RO/CCR7/CD25/CD127/CD95/CD27. Purities in excess of 95% were seen in all sorted populations.

This clonotype originated in a man younger than 40 with type 1 diabetes. The sequencing input was central memory CD4+ T cells from blood. This rearrangement joins TRBV28 to TRBJ2-1; 13 nucleotides align to TRBD2. This CDR3 reads CASSSGARTSGRGEQFF. The CDR3, as DNA: TGTGCCAGCAGTTCTGGGGCCCGGACTAGCGGGAGAGGGGAGCAGTTCTTC.